The present T cell receptor (beta chain) was sequenced within a study of T-cell reconstitution after alpha-beta-depleted transplantation in children. TCRbeta library construction was performed incorporating unique molecular identifiers. TCRdb fed the PCR reads into MiXCR, producing one record per CDR3 protein. The sample has 450,000 to 600,000 distinct CDR3 sequences; around 20% are singletons. V was cut by 5 bases and J by 4 bases, with 17 bases left in between. Germline loops: CDR1 GTSNPN, CDR2 SVGIG (reference sequence). The CDR3 runs 14 residues. The gene calls are TRBV30 and TRBJ1-1; D gene uncertain. The specimen was PBMCs from the stem cell graft donor, collected from the stem cell graft. The sequence came from a human donor who donated a stem cell graft to a child with acute lymphoblastic leukemia. The CDR3 spells CAWDETGTATEAFF. CDR3 coding DNA: TGTGCCTGGGATGAAACGGGAACAGCCACTGAAGCTTTCTTT.